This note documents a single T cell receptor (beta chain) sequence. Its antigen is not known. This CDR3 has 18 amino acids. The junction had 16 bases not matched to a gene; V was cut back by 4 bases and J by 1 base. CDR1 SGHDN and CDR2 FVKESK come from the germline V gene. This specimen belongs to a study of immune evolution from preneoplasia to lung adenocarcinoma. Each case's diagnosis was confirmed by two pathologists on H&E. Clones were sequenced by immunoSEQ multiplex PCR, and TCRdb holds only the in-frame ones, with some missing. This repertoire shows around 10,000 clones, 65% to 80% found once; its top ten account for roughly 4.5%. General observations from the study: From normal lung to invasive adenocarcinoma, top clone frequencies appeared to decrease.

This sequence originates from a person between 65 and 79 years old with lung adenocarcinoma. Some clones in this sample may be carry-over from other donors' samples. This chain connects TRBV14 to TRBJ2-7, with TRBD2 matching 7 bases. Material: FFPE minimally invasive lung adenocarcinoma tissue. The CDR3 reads CASSLLMAGPGGSYEQYF. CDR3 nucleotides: TGTGCCAGCAGCCTCCTCATGGCGGGACCGGGGGGTTCCTACGAGCAGTACTTC.